This note documents a single T cell receptor (beta chain) sequence. What it recognizes is unknown. The sample belongs to a study of vaccination and CD4 T cells after COVID-19. Study-wide context: Four females and six males made up the convalescents, two of whom were Hispanic.

Treatment given: roughly ten-day PBMC culture with coronavirus spike peptide pools or control peptides (ViraFEST assay). At the Johns Hopkins FTIC core, DNA taken from cultured CD4+ T cells was sequenced by way of the Oncomine TCR Beta short-read assay. In TCRdb, the PCR reads were re-called with MiXCR into one record per CDR3 protein. The data show around 19,000 distinct CDR3 sequences, 38% seen once. This sequence originates from a human donor who received a COVID-19 vaccine. The sample consisted of CD4+ T cells from blood, cultured in vitro, taken before SARS-CoV-2 vaccination.

The CDR3 protein is CASSLRPAQETQYF. The CDR3 region has the DNA TGCGCCAGCAGCTTACGGCCAGCTCAAGAGACCCAGTACTTC. The rearrangement links TRBV5-1 to TRBJ2-5; D is unresolved. V lost 2 bases, J lost 2 bases, and 10 bases lay in between. Germline V gives CDR1 SGHRS, CDR2 YFSETQ. This CDR3 spans 14 amino acids.